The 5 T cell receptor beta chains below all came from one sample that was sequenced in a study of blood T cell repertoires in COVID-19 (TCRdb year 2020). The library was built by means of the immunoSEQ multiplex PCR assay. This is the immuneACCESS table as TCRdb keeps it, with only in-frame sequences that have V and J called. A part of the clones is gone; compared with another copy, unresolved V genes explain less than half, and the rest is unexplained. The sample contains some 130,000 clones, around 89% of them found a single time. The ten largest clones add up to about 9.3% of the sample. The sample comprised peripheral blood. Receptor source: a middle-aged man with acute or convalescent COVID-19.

The CDR3 region has the DNA TGTGCCAGCAGCTTGGACCCAAAGGCGGATCAGCCCCAGCATTTT. It specifies CASSLDPKADQPQHF. This chain uses TRBV5-5 with TRBJ1-5; D remains ambiguous. With 0 bases removed from V and 5 bases from J, the gap between germline ends came to 12 bases. Germline V lookup: CDR1 SGHKS, CDR2 YYEKEE (reference sequence). The CDR3 contains 15 residues.

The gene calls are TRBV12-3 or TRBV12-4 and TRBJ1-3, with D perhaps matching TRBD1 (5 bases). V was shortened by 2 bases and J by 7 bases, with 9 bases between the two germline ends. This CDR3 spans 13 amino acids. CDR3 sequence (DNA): TGTGCCAGCAGTTTACGGGGGGATAACACCATATATTTT. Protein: CASSLRGDNTIYF.

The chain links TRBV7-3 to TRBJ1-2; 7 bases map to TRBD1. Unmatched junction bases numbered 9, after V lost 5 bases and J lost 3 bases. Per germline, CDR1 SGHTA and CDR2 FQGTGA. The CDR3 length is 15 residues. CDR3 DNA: TGTGCCAGCAGCCCCGGGACAGTGGGAGACTATGGCTACACCTTC. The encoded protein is CASSPGTVGDYGYTF.

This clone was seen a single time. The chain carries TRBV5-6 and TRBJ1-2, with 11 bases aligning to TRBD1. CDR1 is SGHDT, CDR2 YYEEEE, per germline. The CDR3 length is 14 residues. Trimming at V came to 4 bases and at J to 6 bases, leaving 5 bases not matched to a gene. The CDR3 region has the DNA TGTGCCAGCAGCCCGGACAGGGGGCTCAATGGCTACACCTTC. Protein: CASSPDRGLNGYTF.

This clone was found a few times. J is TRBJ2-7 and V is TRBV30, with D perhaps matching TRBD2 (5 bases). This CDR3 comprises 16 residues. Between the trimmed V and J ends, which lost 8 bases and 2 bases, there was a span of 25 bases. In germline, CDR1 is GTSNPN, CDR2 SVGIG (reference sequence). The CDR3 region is CAGGSLGPAGTYEQYF. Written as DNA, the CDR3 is TGTGCCGGAGGATCTTTGGGCCCCGCTGGGACCTACGAGCAGTACTTC.